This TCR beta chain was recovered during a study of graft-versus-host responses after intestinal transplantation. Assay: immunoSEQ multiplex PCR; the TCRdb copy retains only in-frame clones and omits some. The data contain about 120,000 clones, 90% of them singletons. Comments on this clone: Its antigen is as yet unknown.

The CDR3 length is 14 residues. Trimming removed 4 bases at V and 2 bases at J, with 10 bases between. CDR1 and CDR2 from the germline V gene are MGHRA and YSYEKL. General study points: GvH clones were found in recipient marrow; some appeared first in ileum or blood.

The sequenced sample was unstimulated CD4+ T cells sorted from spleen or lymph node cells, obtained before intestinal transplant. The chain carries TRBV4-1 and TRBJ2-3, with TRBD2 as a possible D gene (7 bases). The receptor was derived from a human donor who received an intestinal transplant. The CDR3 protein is CASSPGGPTDTQYF. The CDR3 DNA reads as TGCGCCAGCAGCCCCGGGGGGCCCACAGATACGCAGTATTTT.